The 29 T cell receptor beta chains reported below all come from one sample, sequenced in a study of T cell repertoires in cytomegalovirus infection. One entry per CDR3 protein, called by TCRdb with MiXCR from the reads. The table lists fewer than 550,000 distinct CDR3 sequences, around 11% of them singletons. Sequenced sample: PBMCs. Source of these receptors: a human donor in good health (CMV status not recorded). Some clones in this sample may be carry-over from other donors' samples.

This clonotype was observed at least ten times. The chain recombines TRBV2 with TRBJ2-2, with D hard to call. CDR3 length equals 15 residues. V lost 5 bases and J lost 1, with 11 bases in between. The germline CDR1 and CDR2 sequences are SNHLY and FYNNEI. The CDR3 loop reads CASSPAGLNTGELFF. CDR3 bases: TGTGCCAGCAGTCCGGCTGGATTGAACACCGGGGAGCTGTTTTTT.

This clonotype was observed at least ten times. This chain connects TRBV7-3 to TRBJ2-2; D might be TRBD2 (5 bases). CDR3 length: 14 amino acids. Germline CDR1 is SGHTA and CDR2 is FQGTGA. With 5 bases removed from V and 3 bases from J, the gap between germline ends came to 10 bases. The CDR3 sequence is CASSGTADTGELFF. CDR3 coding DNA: TGTGCCAGCAGCGGTACAGCGGACACCGGGGAGCTGTTTTTT.

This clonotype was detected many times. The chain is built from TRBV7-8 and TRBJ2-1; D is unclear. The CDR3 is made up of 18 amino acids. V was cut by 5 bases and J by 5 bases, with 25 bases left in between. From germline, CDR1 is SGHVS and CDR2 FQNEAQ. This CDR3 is CASSLPLDHYAKNNEQFF. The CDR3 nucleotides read TGTGCCAGCAGCCTCCCCTTGGACCATTATGCGAAAAACAATGAGCAGTTCTTC.

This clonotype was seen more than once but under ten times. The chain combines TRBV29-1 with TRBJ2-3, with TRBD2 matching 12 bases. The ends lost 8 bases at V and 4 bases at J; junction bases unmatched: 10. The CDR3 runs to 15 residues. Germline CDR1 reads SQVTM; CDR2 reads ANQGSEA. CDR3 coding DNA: TGCAGCCTGGGGCCGACTAGCGGGAGCTCAGATACGCAGTATTTT. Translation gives CSLGPTSGSSDTQYF.

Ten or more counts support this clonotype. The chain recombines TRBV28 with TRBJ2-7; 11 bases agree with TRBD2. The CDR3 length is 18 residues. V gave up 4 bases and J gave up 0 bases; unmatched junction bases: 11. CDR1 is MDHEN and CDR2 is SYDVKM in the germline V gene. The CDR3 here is CASSWATRTSGRSYEQYF. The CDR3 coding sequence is TGTGCCAGCAGTTGGGCCACACGGACTAGCGGGCGCTCCTACGAGCAGTACTTC.

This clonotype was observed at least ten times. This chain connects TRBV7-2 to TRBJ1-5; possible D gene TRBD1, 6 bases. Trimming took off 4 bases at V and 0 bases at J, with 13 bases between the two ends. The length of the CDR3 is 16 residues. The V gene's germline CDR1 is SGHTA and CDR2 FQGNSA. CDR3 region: CASSSGARFSNQPQHF. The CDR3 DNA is TGTGCCAGCAGCTCAGGGGCCAGATTTAGCAATCAGCCCCAGCATTTT.

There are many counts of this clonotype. CDR3 loop: CASSLAGGAETQYF. In nucleotides, the CDR3 is TGTGCCAGCAGCTTAGCGGGGGGCGCGGAGACCCAGTACTTC. The chain is built from TRBV7-9 and TRBJ2-5, with D perhaps assigned TRBD1 or TRBD2 (6 bases each). The length of the CDR3 is 14 residues. Between the trimmed V and J ends, which lost 0 bases and 5 bases, there was a span of 10 bases. The germline CDR1 and CDR2 sequences are SEHNR and FQNEAQ (reference sequence).

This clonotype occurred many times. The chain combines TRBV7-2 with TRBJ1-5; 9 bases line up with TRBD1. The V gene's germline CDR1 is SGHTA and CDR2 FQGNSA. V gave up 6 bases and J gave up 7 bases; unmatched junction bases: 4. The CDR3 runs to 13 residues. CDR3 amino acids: CASSGQGSQPQHF. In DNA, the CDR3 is TGTGCCAGCAGTGGACAGGGGAGCCAGCCCCAGCATTTT.

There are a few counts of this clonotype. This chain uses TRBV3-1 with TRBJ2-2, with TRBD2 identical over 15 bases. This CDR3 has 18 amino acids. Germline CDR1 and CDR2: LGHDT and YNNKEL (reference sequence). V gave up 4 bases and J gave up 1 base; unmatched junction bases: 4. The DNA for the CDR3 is TGTGCCAGCAGCCCCGGACTAGCGGGGGGGCGGAACACCGGGGAGCTGTTTTTT. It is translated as CASSPGLAGGRNTGELFF.

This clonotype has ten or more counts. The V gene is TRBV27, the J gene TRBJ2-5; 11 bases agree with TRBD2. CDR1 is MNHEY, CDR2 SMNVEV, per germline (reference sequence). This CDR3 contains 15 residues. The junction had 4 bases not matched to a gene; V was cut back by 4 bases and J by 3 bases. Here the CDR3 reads CASSYQLAGEETQYF. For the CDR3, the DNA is TGTGCCAGCAGTTATCAACTAGCGGGGGAAGAGACCCAGTACTTC.

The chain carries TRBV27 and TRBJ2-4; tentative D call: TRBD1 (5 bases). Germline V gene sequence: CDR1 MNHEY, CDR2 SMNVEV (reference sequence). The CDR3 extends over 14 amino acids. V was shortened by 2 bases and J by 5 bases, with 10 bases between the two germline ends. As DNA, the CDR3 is TGTGCCAGCAGTTTAAGGGGATGGCAAAACATTCAGTACTTC. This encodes CASSLRGWQNIQYF.

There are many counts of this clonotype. CDR3 nucleotide sequence: TGTGCCAGCAGCGGACGGACAGGGGTAGGGACTGAAGCTTTCTTT. Its protein is CASSGRTGVGTEAFF. The rearrangement uses TRBV7-6 and TRBJ1-1; TRBD1 aligns across 9 bases. The CDR3 contains 15 residues. The V gene end was trimmed by 5 bases and the J gene end by 5 bases; junction bases not matched to a gene: 9. In germline, CDR1 is SGHVS, CDR2 FNYEAQ.

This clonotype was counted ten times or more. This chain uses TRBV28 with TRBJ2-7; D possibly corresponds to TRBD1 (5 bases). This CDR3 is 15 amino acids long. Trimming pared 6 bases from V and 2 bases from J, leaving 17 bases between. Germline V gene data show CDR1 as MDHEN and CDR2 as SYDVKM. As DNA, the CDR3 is TGTGCCAGCAGGCCCCAGGGTAGGGTGGCCTACGAGCAGTACTTC. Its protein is CASRPQGRVAYEQYF.

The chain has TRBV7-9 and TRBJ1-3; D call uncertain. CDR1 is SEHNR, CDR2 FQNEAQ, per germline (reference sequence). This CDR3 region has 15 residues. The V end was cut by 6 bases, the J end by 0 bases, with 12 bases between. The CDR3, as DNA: TGTGCCAGCAGTTCCGGAAGCTACTCTGGAAACACCATATATTTT. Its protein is CASSSGSYSGNTIYF.

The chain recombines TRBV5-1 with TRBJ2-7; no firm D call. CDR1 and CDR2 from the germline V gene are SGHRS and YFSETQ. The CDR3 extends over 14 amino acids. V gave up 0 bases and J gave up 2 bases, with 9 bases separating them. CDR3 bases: TGCGCCAGCAGCTTGGAGGAGATACCCTACGAGCAGTACTTC. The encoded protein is CASSLEEIPYEQYF.

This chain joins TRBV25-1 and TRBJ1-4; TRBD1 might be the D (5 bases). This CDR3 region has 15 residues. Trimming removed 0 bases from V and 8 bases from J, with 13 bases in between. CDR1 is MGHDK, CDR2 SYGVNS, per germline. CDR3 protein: CASSEYSGMSEKLFF. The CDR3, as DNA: TGTGCCAGCAGTGAATACTCAGGGATGAGCGAAAAACTGTTTTTT.

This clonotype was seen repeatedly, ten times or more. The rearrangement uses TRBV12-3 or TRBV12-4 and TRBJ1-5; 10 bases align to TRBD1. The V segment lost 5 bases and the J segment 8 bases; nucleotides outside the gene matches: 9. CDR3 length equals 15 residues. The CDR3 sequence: CASSETGGPREPQHF. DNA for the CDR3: TGTGCCAGCAGTGAGACAGGGGGCCCTCGGGAGCCCCAGCATTTT.

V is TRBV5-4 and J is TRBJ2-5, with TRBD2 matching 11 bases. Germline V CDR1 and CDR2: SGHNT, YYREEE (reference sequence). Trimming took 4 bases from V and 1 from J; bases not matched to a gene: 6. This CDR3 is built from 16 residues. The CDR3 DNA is TGTGCCAGCAGCATTCCCGGGACTAGCGGCCAAGAGACCCAGTACTTC. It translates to CASSIPGTSGQETQYF.

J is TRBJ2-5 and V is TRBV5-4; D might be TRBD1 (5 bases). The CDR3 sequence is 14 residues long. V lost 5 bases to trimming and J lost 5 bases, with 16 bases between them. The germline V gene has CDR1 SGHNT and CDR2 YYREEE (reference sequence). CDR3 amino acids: CASSSSGALETQYF. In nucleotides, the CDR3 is TGTGCCAGCAGTTCCAGTGGGGCTTTGGAGACCCAGTACTTC.

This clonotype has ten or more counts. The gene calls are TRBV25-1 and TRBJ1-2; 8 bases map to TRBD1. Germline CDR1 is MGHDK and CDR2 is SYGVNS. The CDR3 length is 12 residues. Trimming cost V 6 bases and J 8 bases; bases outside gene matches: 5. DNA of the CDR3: TGTGCCAGCAGGCAGGGGGCTGAGGGCTACACCTTC. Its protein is CASRQGAEGYTF.

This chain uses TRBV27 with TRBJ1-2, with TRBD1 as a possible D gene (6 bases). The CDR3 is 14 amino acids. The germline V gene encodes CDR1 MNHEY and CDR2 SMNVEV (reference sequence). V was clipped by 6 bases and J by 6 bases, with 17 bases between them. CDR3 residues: CASSDGWGRDGYTF. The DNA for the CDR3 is TGTGCCAGCAGCGACGGGTGGGGGCGCGATGGCTACACCTTC.

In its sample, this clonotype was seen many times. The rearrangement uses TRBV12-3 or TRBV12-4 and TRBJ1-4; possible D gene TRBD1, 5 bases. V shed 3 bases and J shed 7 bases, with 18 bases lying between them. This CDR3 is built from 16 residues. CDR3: CASSFQLGSRGEKLFF. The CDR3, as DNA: TGTGCCAGCAGTTTCCAATTGGGGAGTAGGGGTGAAAAACTGTTTTTT.

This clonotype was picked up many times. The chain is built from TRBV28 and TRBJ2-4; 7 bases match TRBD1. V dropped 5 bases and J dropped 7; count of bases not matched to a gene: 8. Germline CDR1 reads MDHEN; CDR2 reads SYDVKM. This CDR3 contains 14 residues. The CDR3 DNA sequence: TGTGCCAGCAGTCTGACGGGACAGAGTAACATTCAGTACTTC. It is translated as CASSLTGQSNIQYF. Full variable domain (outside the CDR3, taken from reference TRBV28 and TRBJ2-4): DVKVTQSSRYLVKRTGEKVFLECVQDMDHENMFWYRQDPGLGLRLIYFSYDVKMKEKGDIPEGYSVSREKKERFSLILESASTNQTSMYLCASSLTGQSNIQYFGAGTRLSVL.

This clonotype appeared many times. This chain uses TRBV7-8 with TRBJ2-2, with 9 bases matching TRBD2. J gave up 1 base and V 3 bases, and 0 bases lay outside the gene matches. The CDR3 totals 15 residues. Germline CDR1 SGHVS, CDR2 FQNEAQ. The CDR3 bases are TGTGCCAGCAGCTTTAGCGGGAGGAACACCGGGGAGCTGTTTTTT. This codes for CASSFSGRNTGELFF.

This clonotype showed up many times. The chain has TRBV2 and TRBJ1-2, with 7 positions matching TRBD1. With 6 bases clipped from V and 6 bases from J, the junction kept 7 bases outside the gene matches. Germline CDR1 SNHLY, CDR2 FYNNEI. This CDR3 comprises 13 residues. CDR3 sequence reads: CASSGDRENGYTF. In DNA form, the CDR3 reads TGTGCCAGCAGCGGGGACAGAGAGAATGGCTACACCTTC.

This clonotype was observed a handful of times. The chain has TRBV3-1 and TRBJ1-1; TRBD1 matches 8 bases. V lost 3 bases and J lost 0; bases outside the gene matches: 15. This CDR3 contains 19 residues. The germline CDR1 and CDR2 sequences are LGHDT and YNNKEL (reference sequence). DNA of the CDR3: TGTGCCAGCAGCCACCCGGCACCCAGGGGGCGATCCATGAACACTGAAGCTTTCTTT. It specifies CASSHPAPRGRSMNTEAFF.

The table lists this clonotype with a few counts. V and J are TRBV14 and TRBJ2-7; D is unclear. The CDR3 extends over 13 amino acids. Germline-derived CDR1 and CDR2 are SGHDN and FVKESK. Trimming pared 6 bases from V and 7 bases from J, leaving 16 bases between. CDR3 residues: CASSLVQLGEQYF. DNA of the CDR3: TGTGCCAGCAGTCTGGTACAGCTTGGGGAGCAGTACTTC.

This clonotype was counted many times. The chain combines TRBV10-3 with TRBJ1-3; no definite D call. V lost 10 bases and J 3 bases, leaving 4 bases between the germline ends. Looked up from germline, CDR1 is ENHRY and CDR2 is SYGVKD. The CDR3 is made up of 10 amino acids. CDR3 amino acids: CATYGNTIYF. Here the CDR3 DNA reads TGTGCCACCTATGGAAACACCATATATTTT.

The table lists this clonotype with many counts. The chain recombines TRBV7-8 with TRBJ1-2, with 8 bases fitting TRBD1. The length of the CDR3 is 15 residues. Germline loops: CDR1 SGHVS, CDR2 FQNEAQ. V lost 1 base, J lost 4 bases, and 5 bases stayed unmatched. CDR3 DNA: TGTGCCAGCAGCTTAGGGGGCAGGGGGCCCTATGGCTACACCTTC. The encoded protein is CASSLGGRGPYGYTF.